The 8 T cell receptor beta chains reported below all come from one sample, sequenced in a study of graft-versus-host responses after intestinal transplantation. Libraries were prepared by immunoSEQ multiplex PCR; TCRdb keeps only in-frame clonotypes and omits some of them. This sample has around 84,000 clones, with under 85% found just once. No cognate antigen is known for these TCRs. This specimen was unstimulated CD8+ T cells sorted from spleen or lymph node cells, taken before intestinal transplant. All receptors derive from a human donor who received an intestinal transplant.

CDR3 nucleotide sequence: TGTGCCAGCAGTTGGCGGGACTGGAACTCTGGAAACACCATATATTTT. Translated: CASSWRDWNSGNTIYF. The chain employs TRBV27 and TRBJ1-3, with D perhaps matching TRBD1 (5 bases). V shed 4 bases and J shed 0 bases, with 13 bases lying between them. The CDR3 length is 16 residues. Germline values: CDR1 MNHEY, CDR2 SMNVEV (reference sequence).

This rearrangement joins TRBV30 to TRBJ2-1; D remains ambiguous. The CDR3 runs 15 residues. V was trimmed by 1 base and J by 2 bases, leaving 12 bases between them. Germline CDR1 reads GTSNPN; CDR2 reads SVGIG (reference sequence). The CDR3 sequence is CAWSGAGHPYNEQFF. In DNA form, the CDR3 reads TGTGCCTGGAGTGGGGCTGGGCATCCCTACAATGAGCAGTTCTTC.

J is TRBJ1-2 and V is TRBV5-1; 7 bases align to TRBD1. Germline V gene data show CDR1 as SGHRS and CDR2 as YFSETQ. J gave up 5 bases and V 4 bases, and 11 bases lay outside the gene matches. The CDR3 is made up of 15 amino acids. This chain's CDR3 is CASSASNTGDYGYTF. The CDR3 DNA is TGCGCCAGCAGCGCCTCCAACACAGGGGATTATGGCTACACCTTC.

The chain employs TRBV5-4 and TRBJ2-7; D remains unclear. The V end was cut by 0 bases, the J end by 5 bases, with 3 bases between. The germline gives CDR1 SGHNT, CDR2 YYREEE (reference sequence). There are 11 residues in the CDR3. The CDR3, as DNA: TGTGCCAGCAGCTTGGGGGACGAGCAGTACTTC. It encodes CASSLGDEQYF.

The chain employs TRBV7-3 and TRBJ2-5, with D perhaps TRBD1 (6 bases). This CDR3 contains 15 residues. Trimming stripped 5 bases from V and 0 bases from J, with 13 bases between. The germline gives CDR1 SGHTA, CDR2 FQGTGA. Written as DNA, the CDR3 is TGTGCCAGCAGCCCTGGACAGACGTACCAAGAGACCCAGTACTTC. Translation: CASSPGQTYQETQYF.

This clone turned up a few times. The chain employs TRBV27 and TRBJ2-7; perhaps TRBD2 as D (6 bases). Germline CDR1 and CDR2: MNHEY and SMNVEV (reference sequence). The length of the CDR3 is 15 residues. V was shortened by 5 bases and J by 3 bases, with 17 bases between the two germline ends. DNA of the CDR3: TGTGCCAGCAGTCCAGGGACTTCTCCGGGCTACGAGCAGTACTTC. Its translation: CASSPGTSPGYEQYF.

This chain connects TRBV30 to TRBJ2-2; no firm D call. The CDR3 has 11 residues. V dropped 4 bases and J dropped 7 bases, with 7 bases sitting between them. Germline values: CDR1 GTSNPN, CDR2 SVGIG (reference sequence). The CDR3 reads CAWTPFGELFF. The CDR3 region has the DNA TGTGCCTGGACCCCATTCGGGGAGCTGTTTTTT. The full variable domain, in which reference TRBV30 and TRBJ2-2 provide the parts outside the CDR3, is SQTIHQWPATLVQPVGSPLSLECTVEGTSNPNLYWYRQAAGRGLQLLFYSVGIGQISSEVPQNLSASRPQDRQFILSSKKLLLSDSGFYLCAWTPFGELFFGEGSRLTVL.

The chain has TRBV7-9 and TRBJ2-4, with a weak D call TRBD2 (6 bases). Germline lookup yields CDR1 SEHNR and CDR2 FQNEAQ (reference sequence). There are 18 residues in the CDR3. V was cut by 3 bases and J by 0 bases, with 18 bases left in between. CDR3 protein: CASSFTGRGFLAKNIQYF. The CDR3 DNA sequence: TGTGCCAGCAGCTTTACGGGACGGGGGTTTCTAGCCAAAAACATTCAGTACTTC.